The T cell receptor beta chain under discussion was sequenced for a study of T cell clonotyping in hematopoietic cell transplantation. About this clone itself: The antigen remains undetermined.

Whole-study findings and limits: Cells were unsorted, so CD4 and CD8 contributions were not separated. Recipient TCR diversity dropped after transplant; expanded clonotypes rose from day 30 to 180. Higher Inverse Simpson Index values in graft donor and pretransplant recipient predicted broader posttransplant TCR diversity. Few recipient clonotypes overlapped donors; over 95% were de novo at given depth.

Per the germline V gene, CDR1 is SGHDT and CDR2 is YYEEEE. This CDR3 is 15 amino acids long. Trimming pared 0 bases from V and 4 bases from J, leaving 13 bases between. TCRdb's table, derived via immunoSEQ multiplex PCR, lists solely in-frame clones and lacks some. Of approximately 20,000 clones listed, under 85% were seen once; the top ten hold under 15%. V usage is TRBV5-6 and J usage is TRBJ2-5; D is possibly TRBD1 (5 bases). The source of this sequence is a man between 60 and 70 years old in good health. Some clones in this sample may be carry-over from other donors' samples. Sequenced: peripheral blood mononuclear cells. This CDR3 is CASSLDRYRGETQYF. DNA of the CDR3: TGTGCCAGCAGCTTGGACAGGTATCGCGGAGAGACCCAGTACTTC. The whole variable domain, filled in from reference TRBV5-6 and TRBJ2-5, reads DAGVTQSPTHLIKTRGQQVTLRCSPKSGHDTVSWYQQALGQGPQFIFQYYEEEERQRGNFPDRFSGHQFPNYSSELNVNALLLGDSALYLCASSLDRYRGETQYFGPGTRLLVL.